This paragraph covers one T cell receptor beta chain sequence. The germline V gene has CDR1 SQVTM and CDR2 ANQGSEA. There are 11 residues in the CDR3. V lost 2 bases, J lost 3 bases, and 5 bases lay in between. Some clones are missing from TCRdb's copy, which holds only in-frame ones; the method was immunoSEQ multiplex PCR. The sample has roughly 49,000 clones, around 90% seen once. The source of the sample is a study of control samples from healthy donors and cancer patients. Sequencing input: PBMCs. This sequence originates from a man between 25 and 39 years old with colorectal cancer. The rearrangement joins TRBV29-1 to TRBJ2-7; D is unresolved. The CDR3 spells CSVEYSYEQYF. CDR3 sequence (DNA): TGCAGCGTTGAATACAGCTACGAGCAGTACTTC.